This T cell receptor (beta chain) is from a study of monozygotic twins with cystic fibrosis. The CDR3 has 13 amino acids. Germline values: CDR1 GTSNPN, CDR2 SVGIG (reference sequence). The V end lost 1 base, the J end lost 5 bases, and 11 bases lay between the germline ends. Method: immunoSEQ multiplex PCR; TCRdb's copy keeps in-frame clones and lacks some. The data hold 20,000 or so clones, with around 97% observed a single time. The sequencing input was blood. The source is a woman aged 25 to 45 with cystic fibrosis. The rearrangement joins TRBV30 to TRBJ1-2, with D unresolved. The CDR3 loop reads CAWSAARLYGYTF. The CDR3 DNA reads as TGTGCCTGGAGTGCAGCCCGGCTATATGGCTACACCTTC.